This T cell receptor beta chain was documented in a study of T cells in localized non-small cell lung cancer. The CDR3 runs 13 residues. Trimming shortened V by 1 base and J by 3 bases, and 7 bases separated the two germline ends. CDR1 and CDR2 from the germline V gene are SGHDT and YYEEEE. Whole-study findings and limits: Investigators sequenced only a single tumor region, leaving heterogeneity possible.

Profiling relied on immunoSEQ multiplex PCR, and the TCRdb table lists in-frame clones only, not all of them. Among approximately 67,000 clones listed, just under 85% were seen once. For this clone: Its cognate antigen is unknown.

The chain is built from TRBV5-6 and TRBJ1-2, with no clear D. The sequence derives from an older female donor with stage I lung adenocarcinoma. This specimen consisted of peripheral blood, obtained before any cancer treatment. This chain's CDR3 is CASSLTQDYGYTF. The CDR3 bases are TGTGCCAGCAGCTTGACTCAGGACTATGGCTACACCTTC. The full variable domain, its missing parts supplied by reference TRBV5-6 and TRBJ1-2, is DAGVTQSPTHLIKTRGQQVTLRCSPKSGHDTVSWYQQALGQGPQFIFQYYEEEERQRGNFPDRFSGHQFPNYSSELNVNALLLGDSALYLCASSLTQDYGYTFGSGTRLTVV.